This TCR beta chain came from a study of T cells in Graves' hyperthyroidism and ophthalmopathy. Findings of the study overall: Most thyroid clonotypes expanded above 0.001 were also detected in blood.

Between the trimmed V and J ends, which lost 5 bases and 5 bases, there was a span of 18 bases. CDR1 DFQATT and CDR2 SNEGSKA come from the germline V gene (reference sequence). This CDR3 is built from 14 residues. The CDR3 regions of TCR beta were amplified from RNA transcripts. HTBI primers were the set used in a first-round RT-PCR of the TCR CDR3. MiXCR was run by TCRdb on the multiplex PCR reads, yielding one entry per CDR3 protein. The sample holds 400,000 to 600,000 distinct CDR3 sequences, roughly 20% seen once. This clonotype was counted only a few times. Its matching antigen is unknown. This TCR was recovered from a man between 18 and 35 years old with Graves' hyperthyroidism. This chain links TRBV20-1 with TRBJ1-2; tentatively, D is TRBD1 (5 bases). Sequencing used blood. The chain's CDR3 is CSAVGGAPGYGYTF. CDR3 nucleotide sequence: TGCAGTGCTGTGGGCGGGGCCCCTGGGTATGGCTACACCTTC.